This TCR beta chain was retrieved from a study of blood T cell repertoires in COVID-19. Study details: PBMCs, B-cell-depleted T cells, or T cells provided the cDNA or gDNA that made up the material.

This clone was observed once. Seattle-derived patients entered the study during active infection and were followed longitudinally. The germline gives CDR1 SQVTM, CDR2 ANQGSEA. This CDR3 spans 13 amino acids. The V end lost 2 bases, the J end lost 4 bases, and 11 bases lay between the germline ends. Per the original data handling: Reference gene primer amplification in the assay estimated nucleated cell counts. The repertoire was sequenced with immunoSEQ multiplex PCR; TCRdb's copy has only in-frame clones and lacks some. V and J calls and clone size follow that table, whereas D and trimming were derived from the DNA. In the table there are about 170,000 clones, 80% to 90% of which are singletons.

The sample was peripheral blood. This chain connects TRBV29-1 to TRBJ1-1; D perhaps matches TRBD1 (6 bases). The source is a woman in her 70s with COVID-19, enrolled during active disease. For the CDR3, the DNA is TGCAGCGTTGAAAACAGGGCCTTCACTGAAGCTTTCTTT. This translates into CSVENRAFTEAFF.